A selection of T cell receptor beta chains follows, all from one sample in a study of T cell repertoires in cytomegalovirus infection. TCRdb recomputed calls from the reads with MiXCR, one row per CDR3 protein. The repertoire has roughly 990,000 distinct CDR3 sequences, roughly 31% of them found once; the top ten carry around 15%. No antigen has been assigned to these receptors. This material consisted of cultured CD8+ T cells from PBMCs, taken from culture after CMV antigen stimulation. These receptors all come from a human donor in good health (CMV status not recorded). Some clones in this sample may be carry-over from other donors' samples. Each CDR3 is given with its conserved first and last residue. Each record gives: J gene, V gene, clone size, D gene, CDR3 protein, CDR3 DNA. D genes are given only for firm matches. Size is omitted from some rows. Given values are once, few, many or a class for expanded clones.

TRBJ1-2	TRBV9	.	.	CASSVEQKLVF	TGTGCCAGCAGCGTAGAACAGAAGCTAGTCTTC
TRBJ1-1	TRBV12-5	many	.	CASGLNTEAFF	TGTGCTAGTGGTTTAAACACTGAAGCTTTCTTT
TRBJ2-3	TRBV6-5	.	TRBD2	CANSEDPAGYTDTQYF	TGTGCCAACAGTGAAGATCCAGCGGGGTACACAGATACGCAGTATTTT
TRBJ1-4	TRBV12-3/TRBV12-4	.	.	CASSFSPGANEKLFF	TGTGCCAGCAGTTTCAGCCCAGGGGCGAATGAAAAACTGTTTTTT
TRBJ2-4	TRBV20-1	.	TRBD2	CSARGPAGVRQNIQYF	TGCAGTGCTAGAGGTCCAGCGGGGGTTCGACAAAACATTCAGTACTTC
TRBJ2-1	TRBV11-3	few	.	CASSLERAGSYNEQFF	TGTGCCAGCAGCCTAGAGAGGGCCGGCTCCTACAATGAGCAGTTCTTC
TRBJ1-1	TRBV6-1	.	.	CASTVGALYADTEAFF	TGTGCCAGCACGGTCGGAGCCTTATACGCAGACACTGAAGCTTTCTTT
TRBJ1-2	TRBV4-1	few	.	CASSQGGPYGYTF	TGCGCCAGCAGCCAAGGAGGACCCTATGGCTACACCTTC
TRBJ2-7	TRBV10-3	.	TRBD2	CAAQRGAGDEQYF	TGTGCCGCCCAGCGGGGGGCCGGCGACGAGCAGTACTTC
TRBJ2-7	TRBV6-4	few	.	CASSVGSGTEQYF	TGTGCCAGCAGTGTAGGATCAGGGACCGAGCAGTACTTC
TRBJ1-1	TRBV4-1	few	.	CASSQGSNLMNTEAFF	TGCGCCAGCAGCCAAGGTTCGAACCTTATGAACACTGAAGCTTTCTTT
TRBJ2-7	TRBV6-1	few	TRBD1	CASSEFGTGGRDEQYF	TGTGCCAGCAGTGAATTTGGGACAGGGGGTCGAGACGAGCAGTACTTC
TRBJ2-2	TRBV25-1	many	.	CASRLQGYTGELFF	TGTGCCAGCAGATTACAGGGCTACACCGGGGAGCTGTTTTTT
TRBJ2-3	TRBV6-2/TRBV6-3	few	TRBD2	CASELAGGLRNTQYF	TGTGCCAGCGAACTAGCGGGGGGGCTTCGGAATACGCAGTATTTT
TRBJ2-1	TRBV19	few	.	CASSRGDHEQFF	TGTGCCAGTAGTCGAGGTGACCATGAGCAGTTCTTC
TRBJ2-1	TRBV7-8	few	TRBD2	CASSWGDSGGPHEQFF	TGTGCCAGCAGCTGGGGCGATAGCGGGGGGCCCCATGAGCAGTTCTTC
TRBJ2-1	TRBV4-3	.	.	CASSPRSVNEQFF	TGCGCCAGCAGCCCTCGGAGCGTCAATGAGCAGTTCTTC
TRBJ1-5	TRBV19	few	.	CASQPRGQPQHF	TGTGCCAGTCAGCCCCGGGGACAGCCCCAGCATTTT